Presented here are 2 T cell receptor beta chains from one specimen sequenced in a study of blood T cell repertoires in COVID-19 (dated by TCRdb to about 2020). Libraries came from the immunoSEQ multiplex PCR assay. TCRdb took this table from immuneACCESS and kept in-frame rearrangements with V and J called. Such tables lack part of the clones; where checked against another copy, unresolved V genes explain under half of the gap, and the rest is unexplained. The sample data list over 85,000 clones, and 70% to 80% of these were observed just once. Approximately 9.8% of the sample goes to the ten largest clones. The sequenced material came from peripheral blood. Receptors were obtained from a man aged 60 to 75 with active or convalescent COVID-19.

This chain uses TRBV2 with TRBJ1-2; a weak D match, TRBD1 (6 bases). The CDR3 has 16 residues. The germline V gene encodes CDR1 SNHLY and CDR2 FYNNEI. Trimming left V 4 bases short and J 2 bases short, with 17 bases between. The CDR3 spells CASSGQDSPTNYGYTF. The CDR3 DNA sequence: TGTGCCAGCAGTGGACAGGACAGCCCTACAAACTATGGCTACACCTTC.

This clone was counted between two and nine times. The genes are TRBV5-1 and TRBJ2-7, with D possibly TRBD2 on 6 matching bases. The CDR3 consists of 15 residues. V lost 4 bases, J lost 3 bases, and 17 bases lay in between. Germline CDR1 is SGHRS and CDR2 is YFSETQ. The CDR3 sequence: CASSRTGEKGYEQYF. The CDR3 DNA is TGCGCCAGCAGCCGGACGGGGGAAAAAGGCTACGAGCAGTACTTC. The full variable domain, in which reference TRBV5-1 and TRBJ2-7 provide the parts outside the CDR3, is KAGVTQTPRYLIKTRGQQVTLSCSPISGHRSVSWYQQTPGQGLQFLFEYFSETQRNKGNFPGRFSGRQFSNSRSEMNVSTLELGDSALYLCASSRTGEKGYEQYFGPGTRLTVT.